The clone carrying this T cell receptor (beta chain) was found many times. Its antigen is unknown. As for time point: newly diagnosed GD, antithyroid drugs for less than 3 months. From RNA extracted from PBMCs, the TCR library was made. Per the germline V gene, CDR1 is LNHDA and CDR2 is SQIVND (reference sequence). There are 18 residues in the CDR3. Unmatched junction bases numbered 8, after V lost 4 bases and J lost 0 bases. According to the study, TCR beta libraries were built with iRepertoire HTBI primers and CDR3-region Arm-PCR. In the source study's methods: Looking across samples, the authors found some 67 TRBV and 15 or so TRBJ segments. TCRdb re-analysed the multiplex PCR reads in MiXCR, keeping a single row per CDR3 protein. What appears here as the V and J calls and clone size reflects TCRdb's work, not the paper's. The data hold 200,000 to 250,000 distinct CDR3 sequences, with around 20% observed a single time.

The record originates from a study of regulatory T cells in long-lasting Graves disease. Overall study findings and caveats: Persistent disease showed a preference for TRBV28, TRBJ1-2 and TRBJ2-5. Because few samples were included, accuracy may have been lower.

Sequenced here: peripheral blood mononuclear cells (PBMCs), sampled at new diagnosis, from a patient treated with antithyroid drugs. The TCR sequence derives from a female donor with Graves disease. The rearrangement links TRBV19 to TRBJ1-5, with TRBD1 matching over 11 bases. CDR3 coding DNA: TGTGCCAGTAGTAAGCGGACAGGGGGCGCGTATAGCAATCAGCCCCAGCATTTT. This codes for CASSKRTGGAYSNQPQHF.